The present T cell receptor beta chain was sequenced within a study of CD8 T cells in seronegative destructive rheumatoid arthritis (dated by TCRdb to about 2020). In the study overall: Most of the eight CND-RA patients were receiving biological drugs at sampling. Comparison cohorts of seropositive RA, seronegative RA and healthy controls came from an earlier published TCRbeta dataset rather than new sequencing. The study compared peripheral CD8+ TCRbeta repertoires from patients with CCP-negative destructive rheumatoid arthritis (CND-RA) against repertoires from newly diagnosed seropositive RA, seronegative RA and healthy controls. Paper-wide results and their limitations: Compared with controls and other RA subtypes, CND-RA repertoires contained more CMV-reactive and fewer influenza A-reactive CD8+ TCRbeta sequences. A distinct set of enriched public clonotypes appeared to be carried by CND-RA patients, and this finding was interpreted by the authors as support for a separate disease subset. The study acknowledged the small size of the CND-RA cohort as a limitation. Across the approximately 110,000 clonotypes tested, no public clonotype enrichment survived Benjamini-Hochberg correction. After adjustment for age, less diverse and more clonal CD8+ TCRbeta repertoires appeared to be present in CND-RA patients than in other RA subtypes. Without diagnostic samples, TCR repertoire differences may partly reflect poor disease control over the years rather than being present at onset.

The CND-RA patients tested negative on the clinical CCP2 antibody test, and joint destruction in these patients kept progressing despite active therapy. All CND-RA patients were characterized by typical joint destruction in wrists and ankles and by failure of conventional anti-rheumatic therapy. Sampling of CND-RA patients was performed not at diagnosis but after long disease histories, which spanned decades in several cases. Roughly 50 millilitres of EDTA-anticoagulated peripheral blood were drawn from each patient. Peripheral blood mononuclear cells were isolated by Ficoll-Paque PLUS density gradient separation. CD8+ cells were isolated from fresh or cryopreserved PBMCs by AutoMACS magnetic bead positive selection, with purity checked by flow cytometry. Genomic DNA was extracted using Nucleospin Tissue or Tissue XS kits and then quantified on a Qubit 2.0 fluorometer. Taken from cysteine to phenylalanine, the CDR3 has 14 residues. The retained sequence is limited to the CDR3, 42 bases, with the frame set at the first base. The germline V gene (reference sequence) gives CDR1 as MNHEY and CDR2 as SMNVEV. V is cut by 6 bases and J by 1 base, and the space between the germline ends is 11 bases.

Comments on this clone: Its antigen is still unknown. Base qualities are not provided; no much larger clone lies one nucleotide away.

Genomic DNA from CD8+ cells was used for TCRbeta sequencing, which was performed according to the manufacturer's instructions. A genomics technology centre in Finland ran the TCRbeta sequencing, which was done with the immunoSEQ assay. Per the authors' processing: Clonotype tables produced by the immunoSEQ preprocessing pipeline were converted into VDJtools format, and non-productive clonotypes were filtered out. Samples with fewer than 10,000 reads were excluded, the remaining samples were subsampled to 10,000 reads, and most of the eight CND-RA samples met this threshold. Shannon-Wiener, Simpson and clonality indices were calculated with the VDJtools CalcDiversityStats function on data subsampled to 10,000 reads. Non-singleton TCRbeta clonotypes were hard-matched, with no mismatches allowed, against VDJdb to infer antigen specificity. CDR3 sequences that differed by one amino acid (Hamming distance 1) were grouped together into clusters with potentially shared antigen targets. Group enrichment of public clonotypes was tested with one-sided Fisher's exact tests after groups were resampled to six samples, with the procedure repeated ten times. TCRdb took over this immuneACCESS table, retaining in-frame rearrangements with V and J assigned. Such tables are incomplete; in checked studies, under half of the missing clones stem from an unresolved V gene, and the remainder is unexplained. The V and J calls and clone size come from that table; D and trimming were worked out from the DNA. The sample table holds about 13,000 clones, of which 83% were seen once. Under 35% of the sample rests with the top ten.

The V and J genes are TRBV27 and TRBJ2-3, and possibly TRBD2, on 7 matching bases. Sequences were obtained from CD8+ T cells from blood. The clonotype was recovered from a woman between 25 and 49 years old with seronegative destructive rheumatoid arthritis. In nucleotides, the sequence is TGTGCCAGCAGGGGGGGGGCCCGCACAGATACGCAGTATTTT. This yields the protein CASRGGARTDTQYF.